The clone carrying this T cell receptor (beta chain) was counted at least ten times. Its specificity is not known. The time point denotes: newly diagnosed GD, antithyroid drugs for less than 3 months. PBMC RNA was the source of the TCR library. The CDR3 is made up of 15 amino acids. V shed 2 bases and J shed 1 base, with 11 bases lying between them. Germline CDR1 reads PRHDT; CDR2 reads FYEKMQ (reference sequence). The sample is drawn from a study of regulatory T cells in long-lasting Graves disease. Whole-study findings and limits: TCR diversity was lower in persistent Graves' patients than in newly diagnosed ones. The persistent group shared 2,500 to 3,000 public clonotypes, more than the approximately 890 shared by new patients. Persistent disease exhibited a predilection for TRBV28, TRBJ1-2 and TRBJ2-5.

Libraries of TCR beta came from iRepertoire HTBI primers plus Arm-PCR of CDR3 regions. TCRdb independently ran MiXCR on the multiplex PCR reads; one entry per CDR3 protein. Among 360,000 or so distinct CDR3 sequences listed, 15% to 20% were seen once. This sample also appeared in a second study, on T cells in Graves' hyperthyroidism and ophthalmopathy.

This sequence was found in a woman aged 18 to 35 with Graves disease. V usage is TRBV13 and J usage is TRBJ1-2; D call uncertain. Sequenced here: peripheral blood mononuclear cells (PBMCs), sampled at new diagnosis, from a patient treated with antithyroid drugs. The CDR3 DNA follows: TGTGCCAGCAGCTTATGGACTGCTCATAACTATGGCTACACCTTC. Translating it yields CASSLWTAHNYGYTF.